These 8 T cell receptor beta chains were sequenced from one sample in a study of metastatic and nonmetastatic thyroid tumors. Before thyroid surgery, none of the patients had received any treatment. TCRdb ran MiXCR on the PCR reads. The data show 25,000 to 35,000 clones, with over 15% seen just once and approximately 5% held by the top ten. Sequenced: blood. These receptors were collected from a female donor with papillary thyroid cancer or a benign thyroid nodule (not recorded which). Some clones in this sample may be carry-over from other donors' samples.

The V and J genes are TRBV11-3 and TRBJ2-3, with D possibly TRBD2 on 5 matching bases. The CDR3 is 14 residues long. Germline CDR1 reads SGHNT; CDR2 reads YENEEA. V lost 0 bases, J lost 3 bases, and 7 bases lay in between. In nucleotides, the CDR3 is TGTGCCAGCAGCTTAGATCCGGGAACAGATACGCAGTATTTT. Translation: CASSLDPGTDTQYF.

This clone showed up many times. V and J are TRBV7-9 and TRBJ1-2, with TRBD1 matching 8 bases. Germline V gives CDR1 SEHNR, CDR2 FQNEAQ (reference sequence). CDR3 size: 14 residues. V was pared by 3 bases and J by 8 bases, with 8 bases of the junction left unmatched. The CDR3 bases are TGTGCCAGCAGCTTCGGTGGACAGGGTGACGGCTACACCTTC. Residues: CASSFGGQGDGYTF.

V usage is TRBV5-6 and J usage is TRBJ2-5; 7 bases line up with TRBD2. V lost 4 bases and J lost 7; bases outside the gene matches: 10. Per the germline V gene, CDR1 is SGHDT and CDR2 is YYEEEE. This CDR3 spans 14 amino acids. CDR3: CASSPGLHLRTQYF. CDR3 in DNA: TGTGCCAGCAGCCCGGGACTACACTTAAGGACCCAGTACTTC.

This clone came up many times. This chain joins TRBV7-2 and TRBJ2-6; 10 bases are a match to TRBD1. The CDR3 consists of 17 residues. The V gene end was trimmed by 5 bases and the J gene end by 4 bases; junction bases not matched to a gene: 8. In germline, CDR1 is SGHTA, CDR2 FQGNSA. The CDR3 bases are TGTGCCAGCAGCCCCAGACAGGGGGCGCGAGGGGCCAACGTCCTGACTTTC. This translates into CASSPRQGARGANVLTF.

Worth noting for this clone: One base away lies a much larger clone, so this may be a sequencing read error. This chain connects TRBV20-1 to TRBJ2-1; weak D call: TRBD2 (5 bases). Trimming left V 4 bases short and J 10 bases short, with 23 bases between. CDR3 length: 15 residues. The germline V gene encodes CDR1 DFQATT and CDR2 SNEGSKA (reference sequence). CDR3 sequence (DNA): TGCAGTGCTATGGACGGGATCGCCCCGATCGAGGAGCAGTTCTTC. Its protein product is CSAMDGIAPIEEQFF.

The chain uses TRBV6-4 and TRBJ2-3; D is perhaps TRBD2 (6 bases). The CDR3 loop spans 15 amino acids. The V gene lost 2 bases and the J gene lost 0 bases, with 9 bases spanning the gap. Germline lookup yields CDR1 MRHNA and CDR2 SNTAGT. CDR3 sequence: CASSDVAVSTDTQYF. The CDR3 bases are TGTGCCAGCAGTGACGTAGCGGTGAGCACAGATACGCAGTATTTT.

This clone was recorded at least ten times. In the same sample, other DNA sequences code for this CDR3. J is TRBJ1-2 and V is TRBV12-3 or TRBV12-4; D not certain. This CDR3 is built from 12 residues. Trimming cost V 6 bases and J 8 bases, with 13 bases left between them. The CDR3 DNA is TGTGCCAGCAGCCCGATACCGGGGGGCTACACCTTC. Translated, it gives CASSPIPGGYTF.

This clone was counted many times. The genes are TRBV9 and TRBJ2-7; 10 bases are shared with TRBD1. The CDR3 consists of 14 residues. V lost 7 bases and J lost 2; bases outside the gene matches: 6. From germline, CDR1 is SGDLS and CDR2 YYNGEE. Here the CDR3 reads CASGGGQGPYEQYF. As DNA, the CDR3 is TGTGCCAGCGGGGGGGGACAGGGGCCCTACGAGCAGTACTTC.